This T cell receptor beta chain was identified in a study of blood T cell repertoires in COVID-19. Study-wide context: Sites across the United States, Italy and Spain contributed samples from acute and convalescent COVID-19. Sources were T cells, B-cell-depleted T cells, or PBMCs; the material itself was cDNA or gDNA.

The CDR3 totals 13 residues. Germline V gene data show CDR1 as MNHNS and CDR2 as SASEGT. The V end was cut by 2 bases, the J end by 6 bases, with 8 bases between. Authors' analysis steps: By means of reference gene primer amplification, nucleated cell counts were estimated. Profiling relied on immunoSEQ multiplex PCR, and the TCRdb table lists in-frame clones only, not all of them. V and J calls and clone size are as listed in that table; D and trimming were resolved from the DNA. Of some 270,000 clones detected, 75% to 90% appear once; the ten largest clones hold 9.5% to 11%. V usage is TRBV6-1 and J usage is TRBJ1-5, with no clear D. The sequence derives from a woman in her 70s with acute or convalescent COVID-19. The sequenced material came from peripheral blood. CDR3 bases: TGTGCCAGCAGTGAAAGAGGGATTCAGCCCCAGCATTTT. This encodes CASSERGIQPQHF.